Sequencing of this T cell receptor beta chain was carried out in a study of blood T cell repertoires in COVID-19. About the research overall: T cells, B-cell-depleted T cells, or PBMCs supplied cDNA or gDNA.

The germline CDR1 and CDR2 sequences are MNHNS and SASEGT. The CDR3 consists of 16 residues. Trimming stripped 2 bases from V and 5 bases from J, with 19 bases between. In the study's own analysis: Reference gene primer amplification yielded estimated nucleated cell counts. Clones were read by immunoSEQ multiplex PCR, and TCRdb kept only the in-frame ones, dropping some. The V and J calls and clone size were taken over from that table, and D and trimming were inferred from the DNA. The data show under 200,000 clones, approximately 91% seen once. The J gene is TRBJ2-7, the V gene TRBV6-1, with D possibly matching TRBD2 (6 bases). The sequence came from a man younger than 35 with acute or convalescent COVID-19. The sample consisted of peripheral blood. CDR3 bases: TGTGCCAGCAGTGAACTCCCGGGACTCACAGGTAACGAGCAGTACTTC. Protein sequence: CASSELPGLTGNEQYF.